This T cell receptor (beta chain) was obtained from a study of graft-versus-host responses after intestinal transplantation. Study as a whole: Isolated intestinal, liver-intestinal, or multivisceral transplants were what recipients had.

Measured with immunoSEQ multiplex PCR; TCRdb has only the in-frame clones, and not every one. The sample carries approximately 10,000 clones, 88% recorded once. Sample: PBMCs, taken 242 days after intestinal transplant. The sequence was collected from a human patient who received an intestinal transplant, so some T cells may come from the graft donor.

CDR3 coding DNA: TGTGCCTGGAGTACTGGGGCATTCGAGCAGTACTTC. Translating gives CAWSTGAFEQYF. The V and J genes are TRBV30 and TRBJ2-7, with D possibly matching TRBD1 (5 bases). This CDR3 has 12 residues. Germline V CDR1 and CDR2: GTSNPN, SVGIG (reference sequence). V dropped 2 bases and J dropped 6 bases, with 11 bases sitting between them.